The following is a TCR beta chain sequence with its context. The antigen is undetermined. Looked up from germline, CDR1 is LGHNA and CDR2 is YNFKEQ. The CDR3 contains 15 residues. V lost 4 bases to trimming and J lost 2 bases, with 13 bases between them. The data were taken from a study of response to subunit inactivated influenza vaccine. General observations from the study: It was suggested by the authors that few new T cells are recruited by each seasonal influenza vaccination.

Via MiXCR, TCRdb re-called the RT-PCR reads, giving one row per CDR3 protein. This sample has roughly 500,000 distinct CDR3 sequences, with 25% found just once. The clonotype was recovered from a man aged 50-60 years who received an inactivated influenza vaccine. The material sequenced was CD4+ T cells sorted from PBMCs, taken about 5 days after vaccination. This rearrangement joins TRBV4-2 to TRBJ2-3, with a tentative D call TRBD2 (5 bases). The CDR3 loop reads CASSRSSFVTDTQYF. CDR3 bases: TGTGCCAGCAGCCGATCTAGCTTTGTCACAGATACGCAGTATTTT.